The 16 T cell receptor beta chains below come from one sample, sequenced in a study of technical replicates of blood from a few donors. TCRdb's table, derived via immunoSEQ multiplex PCR, lists solely in-frame clones and lacks some. The sample shows tens of thousands of clones, around 95% of them seen only once. The sample taken for sequencing was T cells isolated from PBMCs. These receptors were taken from a human donor in good health.

This chain links TRBV7-8 with TRBJ1-4; no clear D. Trimming shortened V by 0 bases and J by 0 bases, and 5 bases separated the two germline ends. In germline, CDR1 is SGHVS, CDR2 FQNEAQ. The CDR3 consists of 15 residues. The CDR3 DNA reads TGTGCCAGCAGCTTAGCTAGAGCAACTAATGAAAAACTGTTTTTT. Translating gives CASSLARATNEKLFF.

The chain carries TRBV5-1 and TRBJ2-5; weak D call: TRBD2 (6 bases). Germline CDR1 SGHRS, CDR2 YFSETQ. The germline V and J ends were trimmed by 0 bases and 7 bases, with 19 bases remaining between them. The CDR3 spans 16 residues. This CDR3 is CASSLGGTGFLATQYF. The CDR3 DNA reads as TGCGCCAGCAGCTTGGGGGGGACTGGGTTTTTAGCGACCCAGTACTTC.

This clone came up once. The genes are TRBV9 and TRBJ2-2, with TRBD2 matching over 7 bases. J was trimmed by 1 base and V by 4 bases; bases with no gene match: 1. Germline V gene data show CDR1 as SGDLS and CDR2 as YYNGEE. The CDR3 sequence is 14 residues long. The CDR3 loop reads CASSPSGNTGELFF. The CDR3 bases are TGTGCCAGCAGCCCTAGCGGGAACACCGGGGAGCTGTTTTTT. Full variable domain (outside the CDR3, taken from reference TRBV9 and TRBJ2-2): DSGVTQTPKHLITATGQRVTLRCSPRSGDLSVYWYQQSLDQGLQFLIQYYNGEERAKGNILERFSAQQFPDLHSELNLSSLELGDSALYFCASSPSGNTGELFFGEGSRLTVL.

The chain recombines TRBV6-5 with TRBJ1-5; 7 nucleotides align to TRBD1. Germline V gene data show CDR1 as MNHEY and CDR2 as SVGAGI. The CDR3 length is 15 residues. The J segment lost 0 bases and the V segment lost 6 bases, leaving 5 bases of the junction unmatched. Written as DNA, the CDR3 is TGTGCCAGCAGAGGGACAGAGAATAGCAATCAGCCCCAGCATTTT. Residues: CASRGTENSNQPQHF.

The chain combines TRBV5-1 with TRBJ1-1; TRBD1 might be the D (5 bases). This CDR3 comprises 14 residues. Germline loops: CDR1 SGHRS, CDR2 YFSETQ. V dropped 1 base and J dropped 4 bases, with 11 bases sitting between them. The CDR3 DNA sequence: TGCGCCAGCAGCTTGTCTCTCGGGGGCACTGAAGCTTTCTTT. Residues: CASSLSLGGTEAFF.

The CDR3 sequence: CASSPLHEQFF. In DNA, the CDR3 is TGTGCCAGCAGTCCTCTCCATGAGCAGTTCTTC. The V and J genes are TRBV28 and TRBJ2-1, with D hard to call. The germline V and J ends were trimmed by 5 bases and 8 bases, with 7 bases remaining between them. Germline-derived CDR1 and CDR2 are MDHEN and SYDVKM. This CDR3 has 11 residues.

V is TRBV5-1 and J is TRBJ1-1; TRBD1 aligns across 8 bases. V dropped 0 bases and J dropped 4; count of bases not matched to a gene: 2. Germline V gives CDR1 SGHRS, CDR2 YFSETQ. The CDR3 runs 14 residues. This chain's CDR3 is CASSLGTGITEAFF. The CDR3 region has the DNA TGCGCCAGCAGCTTGGGGACAGGGATCACTGAAGCTTTCTTT.

This sequence joins TRBV7-9 and TRBJ1-5, with no clear D. The germline V gene has CDR1 SEHNR and CDR2 FQNEAQ (reference sequence). Trimming shortened V by 3 bases and J by 6 bases, and 6 bases separated the two germline ends. The CDR3 length is 12 residues. CDR3 in DNA: TGTGCCAGCAGCTTTAGTGGTCAGCCCCAGCATTTT. Translated, it gives CASSFSGQPQHF.

The chain is built from TRBV29-1 and TRBJ2-3; TRBD2 aligns across 13 bases. V gave up 6 bases and J gave up 1 base; unmatched junction bases: 7. Germline lookup yields CDR1 SQVTM and CDR2 ANQGSEA. This CDR3 has 16 amino acids. The chain's CDR3 is CSVTKLAGGGTDTQYF. The CDR3 DNA sequence: TGCAGCGTAACTAAACTAGCGGGAGGGGGCACAGATACGCAGTATTTT.

This chain joins TRBV29-1 and TRBJ1-4; 7 nucleotides match TRBD1. V was clipped by 7 bases and J by 5 bases; unmatched bases: 7. The CDR3 is made up of 13 amino acids. Germline CDR1 SQVTM, CDR2 ANQGSEA. The CDR3: CSAAAQGNEKLFF. The CDR3 region has the DNA TGCAGCGCCGCCGCACAGGGGAATGAAAAACTGTTTTTT.

This clone was detected once. The chain links TRBV5-1 to TRBJ2-1; TRBD2 matches 8 bases. V trimming: 2 bases; J trimming: 1 base; junction bases outside the gene matches: 5. The CDR3 extends over 16 amino acids. Germline lookup yields CDR1 SGHRS and CDR2 YFSETQ. Here the CDR3 DNA reads TGCGCCAGCAGCTTCCTACTAGCGGATTCCTACAATGAGCAGTTCTTC. This sequence encodes CASSFLLADSYNEQFF.

The chain recombines TRBV29-1 with TRBJ1-2; the D is unclear. The V end was cut by 0 bases, the J end by 7 bases, with 3 bases between. This CDR3 is built from 10 residues. Germline V gives CDR1 SQVTM, CDR2 ANQGSEA. CDR3: CSVEERGYTF. The CDR3 bases are TGCAGCGTTGAAGAGCGTGGCTACACCTTC.

The rearrangement uses TRBV7-9 and TRBJ2-1; no reliable D call. With 10 bases removed from V and 5 bases from J, the gap between germline ends came to 6 bases. This CDR3 region has 10 residues. Germline CDR1 and CDR2: SEHNR and FQNEAQ (reference sequence). CDR3 in DNA: TGTGCCACCCAGAACAATGAGCAGTTCTTC. This encodes CATQNNEQFF.

This chain uses TRBV7-8 with TRBJ1-1; 7 nucleotides match TRBD1. The germline V gene has CDR1 SGHVS and CDR2 FQNEAQ. Losses at the gene ends were 2 bases for V and 0 bases for J; bases not matched to a gene: 12. CDR3 length: 18 amino acids. In DNA form, the CDR3 reads TGTGCCAGCAGCTTACTCGAGGGACAGAACCCAATGAACACTGAAGCTTTCTTT. As protein: CASSLLEGQNPMNTEAFF.

This clone is a singleton in its sample. The chain employs TRBV29-1 and TRBJ2-1; maybe TRBD2 (5 bases). Trimming took 7 bases from V and 6 from J, leaving 19 bases between them. The CDR3 sequence is 14 residues long. Germline CDR1 reads SQVTM; CDR2 reads ANQGSEA. The CDR3 sequence is CSAVTRIPTNEQFF. In nucleotides, the CDR3 is TGCAGCGCAGTCACTAGAATACCAACCAATGAGCAGTTCTTC.

The V call is TRBV5-1, the J call TRBJ2-2; D unresolved. There are 12 residues in the CDR3. Trimming removed 1 base from V and 6 bases from J, with 4 bases in between. CDR1 SGHRS and CDR2 YFSETQ come from the germline V gene. The CDR3 DNA sequence: TGCGCCAGCAGCTTGACGGCCGGGGAGCTGTTTTTT. Its protein product is CASSLTAGELFF.